These 3 T cell receptor beta chains were sequenced from one sample in a study of shared clonotypes between healthy human individuals. Produced via immunoSEQ multiplex PCR; TCRdb's table is partial and in-frame only. This table has hundreds of thousands of clones, less than 80% appearing once. The sequenced material came from memory CD4+ T cells sorted from blood. The sample's subset: CD45RA-negative fraction. The receptors here all came from a woman between 25 and 40 years old in good health.

Details on this clone: Other nucleotide sequences in the sample specify the same CDR3. This chain joins TRBV27 and TRBJ2-3; D not resolved. V was clipped by 6 bases and J by 3 bases, with 4 bases between them. Per the germline V gene, CDR1 is MNHEY and CDR2 is SMNVEV (reference sequence). CDR3 length: 11 residues. The CDR3 DNA reads TGTGCCAGCAGCCCAACAGATACGCAGTATTTT. Translation gives CASSPTDTQYF.

The chain couples TRBV2 to TRBJ2-7, with 10 bases matching TRBD1. V gave up 6 bases and J gave up 4 bases; unmatched junction bases: 6. The CDR3 has 14 amino acids. Germline CDR1 and CDR2: SNHLY and FYNNEI. The CDR3 is CASSRQGAIYEQYF. Written as DNA, the CDR3 is TGTGCCAGCAGCAGACAGGGGGCGATTTACGAGCAGTACTTC.

This clone showed up just a few times. The gene calls are TRBV10-1 and TRBJ2-1; the D is unclear. V dropped 4 bases and J dropped 1 base, with 8 bases sitting between them. Germline V gene sequence: CDR1 WNHNN, CDR2 SYGVQD (reference sequence). The CDR3 loop spans 14 amino acids. CDR3 DNA sequence: TGCGCCAGCAGTGGGCCAGGATCCTACAATGAGCAGTTCTTC. Its protein product is CASSGPGSYNEQFF.